Listed below are T cell receptor beta chains from one sample, sequenced in a study of shared clonotypes between healthy human individuals. TCRdb keeps only in-frame clones here, not all; method: immunoSEQ multiplex PCR. The repertoire includes hundreds of thousands of clones, about 92% of them detected once, and approximately 22% sits in the top ten. The sample was naive CD8+ T cells sorted from blood. These receptors all come from a man aged 25 to 40 in good health. Both conserved end residues are part of each CDR3. Each record gives: clone size, V gene, J gene, D gene, CDR3 protein, CDR3 DNA. The D gene is left open where the match is weak. Clone size, where shown, is once, few, many, or a class for clones that have expanded.

abundance: NA; v_gene: TRBV27; j_gene: TRBJ2-3; d_gene: TRBD2; CDR3aa: CASSLAGLALSTDTQYF; CDR3nt: TGTGCCAGCAGTCTGGCGGGACTAGCGCTCAGCACAGATACGCAGTATTTT
abundance: NA; v_gene: TRBV7-9; j_gene: TRBJ1-2; d_gene: NA; CDR3aa: CASSPREVAYGYTF; CDR3nt: TGTGCCAGCAGCCCTCGGGAGGTTGCCTATGGCTACACCTTC
abundance: once; v_gene: TRBV5-1; j_gene: TRBJ2-1; d_gene: TRBD2; CDR3aa: CASSLDSGSSIEQFF; CDR3nt: TGCGCCAGCAGCTTGGATAGCGGGAGTTCTATTGAGCAGTTCTTC
abundance: once; v_gene: TRBV4-1; j_gene: TRBJ2-2; d_gene: TRBD2; CDR3aa: CASSQVRGGSGNTGELFF; CDR3nt: TGCGCCAGCAGCCAAGTAAGAGGCGGGAGTGGGAACACCGGGGAGCTGTTTTTT
abundance: NA; v_gene: TRBV9; j_gene: TRBJ1-2; d_gene: NA; CDR3aa: CASSVGARDPGSDGYTF; CDR3nt: TGTGCCAGCAGCGTAGGGGCCCGGGACCCTGGCTCGGATGGCTACACCTTC
abundance: NA; v_gene: TRBV4-1; j_gene: TRBJ2-1; d_gene: NA; CDR3aa: CASSQDRASYNEQFF; CDR3nt: TGCGCCAGCAGCCAAGATCGGGCTTCCTACAATGAGCAGTTCTTC
abundance: NA; v_gene: TRBV6-5; j_gene: TRBJ2-7; d_gene: NA; CDR3aa: CASSFVRSGFDEQYF; CDR3nt: TGTGCCAGCAGTTTCGTCAGGTCTGGTTTCGACGAGCAGTACTTC
abundance: NA; v_gene: TRBV10-2; j_gene: TRBJ2-7; d_gene: NA; CDR3aa: CASSDGVYEQYF; CDR3nt: TGCGCCAGCAGTGACGGCGTCTACGAGCAGTACTTC
abundance: many; v_gene: TRBV2; j_gene: TRBJ2-7; d_gene: NA; CDR3aa: CASMEDIYEQYF; CDR3nt: TGTGCCAGCATGGAAGACATCTACGAGCAGTACTTC
abundance: NA; v_gene: TRBV10-3; j_gene: TRBJ2-7; d_gene: TRBD2; CDR3aa: CAILSLAGGLSEQYF; CDR3nt: TGTGCCATCCTTAGCCTAGCGGGAGGGCTCAGCGAGCAGTACTTC
abundance: once; v_gene: TRBV5-6; j_gene: TRBJ1-2; d_gene: TRBD1; CDR3aa: CASSSGQGFGYTF; CDR3nt: TGTGCCAGCAGCTCTGGACAGGGTTTTGGCTACACCTTC
abundance: NA; v_gene: TRBV15; j_gene: TRBJ2-7; d_gene: NA; CDR3aa: CATSRERVYEQYF; CDR3nt: TGTGCCACCAGCAGAGAAAGGGTCTACGAGCAGTACTTC
abundance: NA; v_gene: TRBV27; j_gene: TRBJ2-7; d_gene: NA; CDR3aa: CASSLSGRAYEQYF; CDR3nt: TGTGCCAGCAGTTTATCAGGCAGGGCGTACGAGCAGTACTTC
abundance: NA; v_gene: TRBV6-5; j_gene: TRBJ2-1; d_gene: NA; CDR3aa: CASSYFGGNDNEQFF; CDR3nt: TGTGCCAGCAGTTACTTTGGCGGGAACGACAATGAGCAGTTCTTC